This record looks at one TCR beta chain sequence and its context. Its antigen is still unknown. These data come from a study of cytomegalovirus exposure and HLA in healthy donors. The germline gives CDR1 SGHDT, CDR2 YYEEEE. Trimming cost V 4 bases and J 2 bases, with 16 bases left between them. CDR3 length: 15 amino acids. Regarding the study as a whole: Cytomegalovirus-associated TCR beta chains were listed, numbering under 200. Most TCR sequences were uncommon, yet certain public TCRs appeared in many donors.

Assay: immunoSEQ multiplex PCR; the TCRdb copy retains only in-frame clones and omits some. The table includes 300,000 to 450,000 clones, more than 80% detected once. The study drew the donors from its 120-subject validation cohort, separate from the 666-subject first cohort. Sequencing was performed on PBMCs. This sequence was found in a woman aged 18-29 years in good health and CMV-seronegative. The rearrangement joins TRBV5-6 to TRBJ2-7, with D perhaps TRBD1 (6 bases). As DNA, the CDR3 is TGTGCCAGCAGCATACAGGGTTTGGGGGCCTACGAGCAGTACTTC. This translates into CASSIQGLGAYEQYF.